This TCR beta chain stems from a study of blood T cell repertoires in COVID-19 (TCRdb year 2020). Broadly, across the study: Collaborator samples came from the United States, Italy and Spain and covered acute and convalescent phases of COVID-19. The material from the prospective study consisted of cDNA or gDNA derived from T cells, B-cell-depleted T cells, or PBMCs. Subjects who had been exposed to COVID-19, were actively infected with it, or had recovered from it provided the deeply sampled blood TCRbeta repertoires that made up the dataset. A freely available public database, intended as a resource for researchers studying the immune response to SARS-CoV-2, is where the repertoires were released. The samples were drawn from the first 160 participants of the ongoing ImmuneRACE study and from 1,200 or so subjects provided by 6 global collaborators. A de-identified subject ID, COVID-19 status, age in years and sex were almost always included in the sample metadata. Where available, HLA class I and class II types were taken from metadata supplied by the sample provider and were not determined by assay-based typing.

CDR1 and CDR2 (MNHEY, SVGAGI) derive from the germline V gene. The CDR3 holds 15 amino acids from the cysteine to the phenylalanine. Only the CDR3 part of the read is kept: 45 bases, read in frame from the first base. After removal of 4 bases from V and 4 bases from J, the junction retains 7 bases not matched to a gene. Collaborating institutions collected whole blood in K2EDTA tubes following their own protocols. For TCRbeta analysis, collaborator samples were shipped as frozen whole blood, as isolated PBMCs, or as DNA extracted from either sample type. The immunoSEQ Assay, a bias-controlled multiplex PCR, was used to amplify TCRbeta CDR3 regions from genomic DNA. Per the authors' processing: The number of nucleated cells in each sample was estimated from the amplification of reference gene primers within the assay. To quantify the absolute abundance of each unique TCRbeta CDR3 rearrangement, sequence reads were collapsed and filtered. Productive Simpson clonality was computed per sample as the square root of Simpson's diversity index over productive rearrangements. Not all clones reach the TCRdb copy of this immuneACCESS table, which keeps in-frame sequences only. Checked studies attribute under half of the gap to unresolved V genes and leave the rest unexplained. V and J calls and clone size are given by that table; D and trimming were obtained from the DNA. This sample is represented by 70,000 to 100,000 clones; approximately 80% of them were singletons. Together, the top ten hold less than 20% of the sample.

Details on this clone: Its recognized antigen is unknown. No much larger clone exists at a distance of one base, and base qualities are not known.

The research as a whole found: Clinical and demographic metadata were provided uncurated, with the amount varying by source and participant.

The sequenced sample consisted of peripheral blood. The sequence came from a woman of 80 years or more with acute or convalescent COVID-19. The chain is made from TRBV6-5 and TRBJ2-3; TRBD1 lines up with 8 middle nucleotides. The CDR3: CASSLDRVSADTQYF. The bases read TGTGCCAGCAGTTTGGACAGGGTGAGCGCAGATACGCAGTATTTT.